This passage covers 10 T cell receptor beta chains from one sample sequenced in a study (dated by TCRdb to the mid-2010s). The method behind the library was RT-PCR. The sequencing machine was an Illumina MiSeq. TCRdb handled the public reads itself, with Q25 trimming in fastp and clone calling in MiXCR, and kept productive beta chains. Each entry merges the rows of one CDR3 protein and shows their most common DNA and genes. The sample has 650,000 to 800,000 distinct CDR3 sequences on record, 14% of them singletons. Jointly, the top ten make up roughly 3.9% of the sample. The source material was memory CD4+ T cells from blood. All receptors derive from a female donor in good health, serving as a healthy control.

This chain connects TRBV10-2 to TRBJ2-7; weak D call: TRBD1 (6 bases). CDR1 is WSHSY, CDR2 SAAADI, per germline. The CDR3 contains 14 residues. Trimming took off 4 bases at V and 3 bases at J, with 13 bases between the two ends. The CDR3 loop is CASSGPGTNYEQYF. The CDR3 nucleotides are TGCGCCAGCAGTGGCCCCGGGACAAACTACGAGCAGTACTTC.

J is TRBJ2-5 and V is TRBV5-1, with TRBD1 as a possible D gene (5 bases). The V end lost 0 bases, the J end lost 3 bases, and 12 bases lay between the germline ends. The CDR3 totals 15 residues. From germline, CDR1 is SGHRS and CDR2 YFSETQ. As DNA, the CDR3 is TGCGCCAGCAGCTTGGCGGGCGACAGAAAAGAGACCCAGTACTTC. This gives the protein CASSLAGDRKETQYF. The full variable domain, completed using reference TRBV5-1 and TRBJ2-5, is KAGVTQTPRYLIKTRGQQVTLSCSPISGHRSVSWYQQTPGQGLQFLFEYFSETQRNKGNFPGRFSGRQFSNSRSEMNVSTLELGDSALYLCASSLAGDRKETQYFGPGTRLLVL.

This clonotype was detected ten times or more. This chain uses TRBV9 with TRBJ2-5; D unclear. This CDR3 spans 13 amino acids. Germline V gene data show CDR1 as SGDLS and CDR2 as YYNGEE. V lost 2 bases and J 5 bases, leaving 10 bases between the germline ends. Written as DNA, the CDR3 is TGTGCCAGCAGCGTGGGTCGCTTCGAGACCCAGTACTTC. The encoded protein is CASSVGRFETQYF.

This clonotype was seen only a few times. The chain uses TRBV5-4 and TRBJ2-7, with TRBD1 matching 7 bases. This CDR3 has 13 amino acids. Germline-derived CDR1 and CDR2 are SGHNT and YYREEE (reference sequence). J gave up 0 bases and V 5 bases, and 2 bases lay outside the gene matches. The CDR3 DNA follows: TGTGCCAGCAGACAGGGGACCTCCTACGAGCAGTACTTC. It encodes CASRQGTSYEQYF.

This clonotype was observed at least ten times. This sequence joins TRBV10-3 and TRBJ2-1; 7 bases line up with TRBD2. Germline CDR1 reads ENHRY; CDR2 reads SYGVKD. Germline trimming cut 4 bases from V and 6 bases from J; bases unmatched to any gene: 12. The CDR3 covers 16 residues. The CDR3 nucleotides are TGTGCCATCAGTGTGGCTAGCGGAAAAGGATTCAATGAGCAGTTCTTC. It translates to CAISVASGKGFNEQFF.

This clonotype was recorded a few times. The chain joins TRBV3-1 to TRBJ1-1; 7 bases are a match to TRBD1. The CDR3 consists of 15 residues. The V and J ends lost 3 bases and 3 bases, in that order; junction bases with no gene match: 7. Germline V gene sequence: CDR1 LGHDT, CDR2 YNNKEL (reference sequence). The CDR3 reads CASSHWTGGYTEAFF. The CDR3 DNA is TGTGCCAGCAGCCACTGGACAGGAGGGTACACTGAAGCTTTCTTT.

This clonotype was counted ten times or more. The rearrangement links TRBV5-1 to TRBJ2-2; 7 bases agree with TRBD1. The CDR3 runs 14 residues. CDR1 and CDR2 from the germline V gene are SGHRS and YFSETQ. The J segment lost 4 bases and the V segment lost 2 bases, leaving 2 bases of the junction unmatched. CDR3 in DNA: TGCGCCAGCAGCTTACAGGGGCTCACCGGGGAGCTGTTTTTT. Translated: CASSLQGLTGELFF.

There are many counts of this clonotype. For the CDR3, the DNA is TGTGCCAGCAGCGTATCCCTGAACACTGAAGCTTTCTTT. Translating gives CASSVSLNTEAFF. The chain links TRBV9 to TRBJ1-1; D is unclear. Germline V gene lookup returns CDR1 SGDLS and CDR2 YYNGEE. Deletions cut 1 base from V and 0 bases from J, with 4 bases between. CDR3 size: 13 residues.

This clonotype turned up a few times. CDR3 loop: CATARGAGDTEAFF. The DNA of the CDR3 is TGTGCCACCGCGCGGGGGGCAGGGGACACTGAAGCTTTCTTT. V and J are TRBV24-1 and TRBJ1-1; perhaps TRBD1 as D (6 bases). This CDR3 region has 14 residues. Germline values: CDR1 KGHDR, CDR2 SFDVKD. V dropped 9 bases and J dropped 3 bases, with 16 bases sitting between them.

This clonotype has a handful of counts. The rearrangement links TRBV24-1 to TRBJ2-5; 14 bases map to TRBD2. Germline CDR1 is KGHDR and CDR2 is SFDVKD. Germline trimming cut 5 bases from V and 3 bases from J; bases unmatched to any gene: 13. The CDR3 has 19 residues. This CDR3 is CATSANLGTSGGPEETQYF. The CDR3 bases are TGTGCCACCAGTGCTAACCTCGGGACTAGCGGGGGCCCGGAAGAGACCCAGTACTTC.